Presented here are 2 T cell receptor beta chains from one specimen sequenced in a study of tumor and adjacent non-tumor tissue in lung cancer. The template was RNA from unsorted bulk tissue. The normal lung tissue was taken more than 3 cm from the tumor edge. The library came from three nested PCR rounds adapted from ARM-PCR protocols. One entry per CDR3 protein results from TCRdb running MiXCR on the multiplex PCR reads. The sample shows about 50,000 distinct CDR3 sequences, about 70% of them seen only once. The sample consisted of distant non-tumor lung tissue. These receptors all stem from a woman aged 60 to 75 with non-small cell lung cancer.

Turning to this clonotype: A much larger clone is a single base away; this may be a read error. The chain has TRBV28 and TRBJ2-1; D remains unclear. The germline gives CDR1 MDHEN, CDR2 SYDVKM. This CDR3 comprises 13 residues. CDR3: CASRAPRRNEHFF. The DNA for the CDR3 is TGTGCCAGCAGGGCCCCCCGACGGAATGAGCACTTCTTC.

For this clonotype: The CDR3 carries no conserved terminal phenylalanine or tryptophan, so it likely arises from a read error. V usage is TRBV11-2 and J usage is TRBJ2-2; the D is unclear. Germline CDR1 reads SGHAT; CDR2 reads FQNNGV. The length of the CDR3 is 14 residues. CDR3 residues: CASSLGARTGELFS. CDR3 sequence (DNA): TGTGCTAGCAGCTTAGGCGCGAGGACCGGGGAGCTGTTTTCT.